This is a list of T cell receptor beta chains from one sample in a study of T cell responses to AZD1222 COVID-19 vaccine. Produced via immunoSEQ multiplex PCR; TCRdb's table is partial and in-frame only. Here the sample spans over 75,000 clones, roughly 85% being singletons. The material sequenced was peripheral blood, taken 28 days after the second AZD1222 dose. All receptors derive from an adult who received the AZD1222 COVID-19 vaccine. Each CDR3 is given without its conserved first and last residue. Fields, in order: CDR3 length, V gene, J gene, CDR3 protein.

12	TRBV29-1	TRBJ2-3	SVASGGFADTQY
12	TRBV6-2/TRBV6-3	TRBJ2-1	ASSHVGPYNEQF
13	TRBV5-4	TRBJ2-5	ASSAPGSRQETQY
13	TRBV3-1/TRBV3-2	TRBJ1-1	ASSPRTVKNTEAF
9	TRBV7-9	TRBJ1-1	ASSRQGTAF
13	TRBV6-5	TRBJ2-1	ASSLGGVSYNEQF
11	TRBV28	TRBJ2-7	ASMEVPIYEQY
11	TRBV18	TRBJ2-3	ASSPNRGDTQY
13	TRBV28	TRBJ1-5	ASSPGGQGEQPQH
14	TRBV9	TRBJ1-3	ASSVVGAPSGNTIY
12	TRBV4-1	TRBJ1-3	ASSGQNSGNTIY
11	TRBV19	TRBJ2-7	ASSPQGSGEQY
13	TRBV3-1/TRBV3-2	TRBJ1-3	ASSQTTGSGNTIY
14	TRBV7-3	TRBJ2-6	ASSLMGMRGANVLT
14	TRBV3-1/TRBV3-2	TRBJ2-2	ASSHSPLSGTGELF
9	TRBV7-9	TRBJ2-6	AGAGANVLT
11	TRBV30	TRBJ1-5	AWSARDNQPQH
11	TRBV6-5	TRBJ2-7	ASSYVQGYEQY
14	TRBV7-2	TRBJ2-1	ASSTGQLLTYNEQF
10	TRBV19	TRBJ1-2	ASSRLNYGYT
14	TRBV14	TRBJ1-4	ASSQVRSATNEKLF
12	TRBV4-3	TRBJ2-1	ASSLTGTYNEQF
13	TRBV7-2	TRBJ2-7	ASSRQGKGWDEQY
16	TRBV23-1	TRBJ2-3	ASSHPSGQQGLVNTQY
14	TRBV7-2	TRBJ2-2	ASSLASGGAPGELF
13	TRBV5-4	TRBJ1-6	ASSSAGRGSSPLH
15	TRBV6-2/TRBV6-3	TRBJ1-5	ASSSPLGQGGNQPQH
13	TRBV28	TRBJ1-1	ASGNAGGRNTEAF
13	TRBV6-5	TRBJ2-3	ASTLTGGSADTQY
12	TRBV6-1	TRBJ2-2	ASREAGGPGELF